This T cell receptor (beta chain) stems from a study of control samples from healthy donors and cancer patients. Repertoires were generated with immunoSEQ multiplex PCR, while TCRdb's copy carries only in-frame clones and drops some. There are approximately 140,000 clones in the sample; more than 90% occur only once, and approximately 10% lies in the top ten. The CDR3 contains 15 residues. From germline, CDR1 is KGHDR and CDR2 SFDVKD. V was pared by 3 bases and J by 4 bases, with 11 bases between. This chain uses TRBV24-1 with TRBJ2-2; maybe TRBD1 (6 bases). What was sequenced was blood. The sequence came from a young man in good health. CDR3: CATSDHRVVTGELFF. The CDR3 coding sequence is TGTGCCACCAGTGATCACAGGGTCGTCACCGGGGAGCTGTTTTTT.